The 11 T cell receptor beta chains below come from one sample, sequenced in a study of shared clonotypes between healthy human individuals. CD8 cells regarded as naive lacked CD45RO, were positively chosen for CCR7, and omitted terminally differentiated effector memory CD45RA+ cells. Repertoires were generated with immunoSEQ multiplex PCR, while TCRdb's copy carries only in-frame clones and drops some. The sample has roughly 590,000 clones, 95% seen once; the top ten hold 0.11%. Sequenced material: naive CD8+ T cells sorted from blood. The receptors derive from a woman aged 25-40 years in good health.

V gene TRBV27 combines with J gene TRBJ1-1; D perhaps matches TRBD1 (5 bases). The CDR3 is made up of 14 amino acids. Trimming shortened V by 3 bases and J by 5 bases, and 13 bases separated the two germline ends. Germline V lookup: CDR1 MNHEY, CDR2 SMNVEV (reference sequence). The CDR3 reads CASSFGGSGTEAFF. The CDR3 region has the DNA TGTGCCAGCAGTTTTGGGGGGAGCGGGACTGAAGCTTTCTTT.

This sequence joins TRBV11-2 and TRBJ2-7; D not resolved. CDR1 is SGHAT and CDR2 is FQNNGV in the germline V gene. The CDR3 length is 12 residues. With 4 bases removed from V and 3 bases from J, the gap between germline ends came to 7 bases. This chain's CDR3 is CASSWGGYEQYF. Written as DNA, the CDR3 is TGTGCCAGCAGCTGGGGTGGCTACGAGCAGTACTTC.

In its sample, this clone was seen once. This chain uses TRBV19 with TRBJ1-5; no reliable D call. Per the germline V gene, CDR1 is LNHDA and CDR2 is SQIVND (reference sequence). This CDR3 is built from 15 residues. The ends were cut back, 1 base at V and 1 base at J, with 8 bases in the middle. In DNA, the CDR3 is TGTGCCAGTAGTATAGCCCAATCGAGCAATCAGCCCCAGCATTTT. This gives the protein CASSIAQSSNQPQHF.

The chain couples TRBV14 to TRBJ1-2; D may be TRBD1 (6 bases). This CDR3 is built from 14 residues. Looked up from germline, CDR1 is SGHDN and CDR2 is FVKESK. V lost 4 bases, J lost 4 bases, and 13 bases lay in between. CDR3 nucleotides: TGTGCCAGCAGCCCTTCAACAGGGCTCTATGGCTACACCTTC. This sequence encodes CASSPSTGLYGYTF. Complete variable domain (other parts from reference TRBV14 and TRBJ1-2): EAGVTQFPSHSVIEKGQTVTLRCDPISGHDNLYWYRRVMGKEIKFLLHFVKESKQDESGMPNNRFLAERTGGTYSTLKVQPAELEDSGVYFCASSPSTGLYGYTFGSGTRLTVV.

This clone was observed a single time. The chain uses TRBV27 and TRBJ2-1; the D gene is possibly TRBD2 (5 bases). The CDR3 runs to 16 residues. Deletions cut 2 bases from V and 8 bases from J, with 19 bases between. Germline CDR1 and CDR2: MNHEY and SMNVEV (reference sequence). CDR3 in DNA: TGTGCCAGCAGTTTAAATAGAGCGGCCGTCGGGGATGAGCAGTTCTTC. This gives the protein CASSLNRAAVGDEQFF.

The chain has TRBV7-9 and TRBJ2-7, with D possibly matching TRBD2 (7 bases). This CDR3 is built from 17 residues. Germline-derived CDR1 and CDR2 are SEHNR and FQNEAQ (reference sequence). The germline V and J ends were trimmed by 1 base and 0 bases, with 16 bases remaining between them. This CDR3 reads CASSLEGGGSSSYEQYF. The CDR3 DNA follows: TGTGCCAGCAGCTTAGAAGGGGGAGGGTCGAGCTCCTACGAGCAGTACTTC.

This chain connects TRBV28 to TRBJ2-7; TRBD2 matches at 11 bases. The junction had 10 bases not matched to a gene; V was cut back by 2 bases and J by 7 bases. CDR3 size: 16 residues. Germline V lookup: CDR1 MDHEN, CDR2 SYDVKM. The CDR3 is CASSLELLAGAGEQYF. The CDR3 DNA reads TGTGCCAGCAGTTTAGAGCTACTAGCGGGAGCGGGGGAGCAGTACTTC.

J is TRBJ1-2 and V is TRBV5-8; D is uncertain. The CDR3 contains 13 residues. The germline V gene encodes CDR1 SGHTS and CDR2 YDEGEE. V lost 1 base and J 6 bases, leaving 10 bases between the germline ends. The CDR3 reads CASSLNWRDGYTF. The CDR3 nucleotides read TGTGCCAGCAGCTTGAACTGGAGGGATGGCTACACCTTC.

V gene TRBV7-6 combines with J gene TRBJ2-7; D call uncertain. V was cut by 1 base and J by 3 bases, with 7 bases left in between. Germline CDR1 SGHVS, CDR2 FNYEAQ. The length of the CDR3 is 13 residues. The CDR3 DNA follows: TGTGCCAGCAGCTTAGGACCAAACTACGAGCAGTACTTC. It specifies CASSLGPNYEQYF. Full variable domain (missing parts from reference TRBV7-6 and TRBJ2-7): GAGVSQSPRYKVTKRGQDVALRCDPISGHVSLYWYRQALGQGPEFLTYFNYEAQQDKSGLPNDRFSAERPEGSISTLTIQRTEQRDSAMYRCASSLGPNYEQYFGPGTRLTVT.

The V call is TRBV11-1, the J call TRBJ2-3; D uncertain. The CDR3 is 14 amino acids. The V gene lost 1 base and the J gene lost 2 bases, with 7 bases spanning the gap. Germline CDR1 reads SGHAT; CDR2 reads FQDESV (reference sequence). CDR3 sequence reads: CASSLVPVTDTQYF. For the CDR3, the DNA is TGTGCCAGCAGCTTAGTGCCAGTCACAGATACGCAGTATTTT.

The chain has TRBV29-1 and TRBJ2-1; TRBD2 aligns across 9 bases. The CDR3 contains 16 residues. Germline CDR1 is SQVTM and CDR2 is ANQGSEA. With 1 base clipped from V and 2 bases from J, the junction kept 6 bases outside the gene matches. The CDR3 region has the DNA TGCAGCGTTGAAGGTTCTAGCGGGACCACCTACAATGAGCAGTTCTTC. Amino acids: CSVEGSSGTTYNEQFF.